Reported below is one T cell receptor beta chain. Which antigen it targets is not known. Per-nucleotide qualities are absent, and no much larger clonotype sits a single base away. This entry belongs to a study of CD8 T cells in Susac syndrome (dated by TCRdb to about 2019). About the study as a whole: Among the Susac syndrome patients who were sequenced, clinically active disease was present in about six and clinical remission was observed in roughly eight. At blood withdrawal, Susac syndrome patients were therapy-naive, treated with corticosteroids (with IVIg additionally given to some), or treated with IVIg alone. Repertoire sequencing was used to test whether CD8+ T cell activation and differentiation in Susac syndrome was antigen driven. What the authors observed across the whole study: In the CD4+ T cell repertoire of Susac syndrome patients, clonal expansion was not detected. The number of individuals in the TCR sequencing and HLA analysis was acknowledged as relatively small.

High-throughput TCR beta sequencing profiled peripheral blood CD8+ and CD4+ T cells from healthy donors, Susac syndrome patients and multiple sclerosis patients. The Susac syndrome patients fulfilled recently defined diagnostic criteria for definite or probable disease. Bulk CD8+ and CD4+ T cells were purified magnetically by negative isolation, whereas CD8+ TEMRA cells were enriched by FACS. Blood was drawn into EDTA tubes, processed within 24 hours, and PBMCs were isolated by density gradient centrifugation. PBMCs intended for TCR sequencing were frozen in liquid nitrogen and were later thawed in a 37 degrees C water bath. Purity of sorted or isolated CD4+, CD8+ and CD8+ TEMRA cells was at least 90%. The CDR3 holds 14 amino acids from the cysteine to the phenylalanine. The retained sequence is limited to the CDR3, 42 bases, with the frame set at the first base. At the junction V is shortened by 6 bases and J by 2 bases; bases outside the gene matches: 6.

RNA was extracted using the RNeasy kit, and roughly 0.5 to 1 microgram was reverse transcribed with random hexamers. TCR beta CDR3 regions were amplified with the immunoSEQ multiplex PCR assay covering 54 Vbeta and 13 Jbeta segments. PCR amplification bias was corrected using a synthetic template baseline for primer optimization and computational correction. Concerning the study's data processing: Only productive sequences were kept, with reads annotated to V, D and J genes according to IMGT and analyzed in immunoSEQ Analyzer. To calculate clonality, Shannon entropy was normalized by log2 of the number of productive unique sequences and then subtracted from one. Public and private clones were assessed among the 100 most prevalent clones of each patient and control. Susac-specific clones were defined as absent from healthy and MS cohorts, some 1,000 published viral clones and other ImmuneACCESS disease sequences. Starting from the raw public reads, TCRdb applied fastp trimming at Q25, assembled clones with MiXCR and retained in-frame beta chains. Every entry covers one CDR3 protein and lists the most common genes and DNA from its rows. TCRdb, rather than the study authors, made the V and J calls. Present in this sample are 150,000 or so distinct CDR3 sequences, about 96% of which were seen just once. Of the sample, 0.1% to 0.15% falls within the top ten clones.

This receptor was obtained from a human donor with Susac syndrome. The source material was CD4+ T cells from PBMCs. The V and J genes are TRBV12-3 or TRBV12-4 and TRBJ1-1, and TRBD1 aligns with 7 junction nucleotides. The DNA sequence is TGTGCCAGCAGGTTACAGGGGTCCAACACTGAAGCTTTCTTT. Its translation reads: CASRLQGSNTEAFF.